These T cell receptor beta chains were read from a single sample in a study of shared clonotypes between healthy human individuals. This table comes from immunoSEQ multiplex PCR, and its TCRdb copy is limited to in-frame clones, with some not included. The top ten hold approximately 1.5% of the sample, which has roughly 1,100,000 clones, about 75% seen once. Input material: memory CD4+ T cells sorted from blood. Source of these receptors: a man aged 18 to 30 in good health. CDR3s include the opening cysteine and the closing phenylalanine or tryptophan. Fields, in order: J gene, V gene, clone size, D gene, CDR3 protein, CDR3 DNA. The D gene is left open where the match is weak. Size values are once, few and many counts, or a class for expanded clones, and some rows have none.

TRBJ2-1	TRBV18	NA	NA	CASSPTQLESSYNEQFF	TGTGCCAGCTCACCTACGCAACTGGAGAGCTCCTACAATGAGCAGTTCTTC
TRBJ2-2	TRBV4-3	NA	NA	CASSQGELFRGELFF	TGCGCCAGCAGCCAAGGGGAACTTTTTAGGGGGGAGCTGTTTTTT
TRBJ2-7	TRBV7-3	NA	NA	CASSFITWASTHPNEQYF	TGTGCCAGCAGCTTCATCACGTGGGCGAGCACCCATCCCAACGAGCAGTACTTC
TRBJ1-1	TRBV5-1	NA	TRBD1	CASSVELQGAGTEAFF	TGCGCCAGCAGCGTAGAATTACAGGGGGCCGGCACTGAAGCTTTCTTT
TRBJ1-1	TRBV18	NA	NA	CASSPPSRGNTEAFF	TGTGCCAGCTCACCACCGTCCAGGGGAAACACTGAAGCTTTCTTT
TRBJ2-1	TRBV10-3	NA	TRBD2	CAISEGSSGKLSLFF	TGTGCCATCAGTGAGGGGTCTAGCGGGAAGTTATCGTTGTTCTTC
TRBJ2-3	TRBV18	NA	TRBD2	CASSRRASGGTDTQYF	TGTGCCAGCTCAAGACGGGCTAGCGGGGGCACAGATACGCAGTATTTT
TRBJ1-1	TRBV18	few	NA	CASSIELQAFF	TGTGCCAGCTCAATCGAGCTACAAGCTTTCTTT
TRBJ2-1	TRBV5-1	NA	NA	CASNAGSSSYNEQFF	TGCGCCAGCAACGCAGGGTCGAGCTCCTACAATGAGCAGTTCTTC
TRBJ1-5	TRBV2	many	NA	CASTAYSNQPQHF	TGTGCCAGCACTGCGTATAGCAATCAGCCCCAGCATTTT
TRBJ1-2	TRBV5-4	NA	NA	CASSLRESNYGYTF	TGTGCCAGCAGCTTAAGGGAATCTAACTATGGCTACACCTTC
TRBJ2-2	TRBV4-3	few	NA	CASSARENTGELFF	TGCGCCAGCAGCGCCCGGGAGAACACCGGGGAGCTGTTTTTT
TRBJ2-3	TRBV5-1	NA	NA	CASSLEGSGDTQYF	TGCGCCAGCAGCTTGGAGGGTTCGGGGGATACGCAGTATTTT
TRBJ2-2	TRBV5-1	NA	NA	CASSPGRPNTGELFF	TGCGCCAGCAGCCCAGGACGTCCGAACACCGGGGAGCTGTTTTTT
TRBJ2-3	TRBV4-3	NA	NA	CASSQGTGPGDTQYF	TGCGCCAGCAGCCAAGGTACAGGGCCCGGAGATACGCAGTATTTT
TRBJ2-7	TRBV21-1	NA	NA	CASNGAAYEQYF	TGTGCCAGCAACGGGGCAGCCTACGAGCAGTACTTC
TRBJ2-1	TRBV19	NA	TRBD2	CASTRTSGNYNEQFF	TGTGCCAGTACCCGGACTAGCGGAAACTACAATGAGCAGTTCTTC
TRBJ1-4	TRBV13	NA	NA	CASILQGTGERLFF	TGTGCCAGCATCCTACAGGGCACGGGGGAAAGACTGTTTTTT
TRBJ1-4	TRBV28	NA	NA	CASGGQLATNEKLFF	TGTGCCAGCGGTGGACAGCTTGCAACTAATGAAAAACTGTTTTTT
TRBJ1-1	TRBV2	NA	NA	CASFPGGGLNTEAFF	TGTGCCAGCTTCCCTGGGGGGGGTCTGAACACTGAAGCTTTCTTT
TRBJ2-5	TRBV23-1	NA	TRBD1	CASSHQGVQETQYF	TGCGCCAGCAGTCACCAGGGGGTCCAAGAGACCCAGTACTTC
TRBJ1-1	TRBV29-1	NA	TRBD1	CSGRQGLTEAFF	TGCAGCGGCCGACAGGGGCTCACTGAAGCTTTCTTT
TRBJ2-1	TRBV10-3	NA	TRBD2	CAIRGLAGESEFF	TGTGCCATCAGAGGCCTAGCGGGAGAATCGGAGTTCTTC
TRBJ2-3	TRBV11-2	NA	NA	CASSPEGLTDTQYF	TGTGCCAGCAGCCCAGAGGGCCTCACAGATACGCAGTATTTT
TRBJ1-5	TRBV6-5	NA	NA	CASSQGGSRNQPQHF	TGTGCCAGCAGTCAAGGGGGAAGCCGCAATCAGCCCCAGCATTTT
TRBJ1-1	TRBV29-1	NA	NA	CSAMGRLNTEAFF	TGCAGCGCCATGGGACGACTGAACACTGAAGCTTTCTTT
TRBJ2-5	TRBV7-2	NA	TRBD2	CASSFGLAGKETQYF	TGTGCCAGCAGCTTCGGACTAGCGGGGAAAGAGACCCAGTACTTC
TRBJ2-2	TRBV10-3	NA	NA	CAISDGRINTGELFF	TGTGCCATCAGTGACGGTCGAATTAACACCGGGGAGCTGTTTTTT
TRBJ1-2	TRBV6-5	NA	NA	CASRGFNGYTF	TGTGCCAGCAGGGGGTTTAATGGCTACACCTTC
TRBJ2-2	TRBV11-2	NA	NA	CASSLRYTGELFF	TGTGCCAGCAGCTTACGGTACACCGGGGAGCTGTTTTTT
TRBJ2-2	TRBV19	many	NA	CASSIGAAGELFF	TGTGCCAGTAGTATCGGTGCAGCCGGGGAGCTGTTTTTT
TRBJ1-1	TRBV19	few	TRBD1	CASRTGDMNTEAFF	TGTGCCAGCAGGACAGGGGACATGAACACTGAAGCTTTCTTT
TRBJ1-1	TRBV20-1	few	NA	CSASWISEAFF	TGCAGTGCTAGTTGGATCTCTGAAGCTTTCTTT
TRBJ1-1	TRBV6-1	NA	NA	CASEQGTEAFF	TGTGCCAGCGAGCAGGGCACTGAAGCTTTCTTT
TRBJ1-1	TRBV18	NA	NA	CASSPQGLNTEAFF	TGTGCCAGCTCACCACAGGGGCTGAACACTGAAGCTTTCTTT
TRBJ2-5	TRBV30	NA	TRBD2	CAWSVLPLREGRETQYF	TGTGCCTGGAGTGTATTACCTTTGCGGGAGGGGCGAGAGACCCAGTACTTC
TRBJ2-3	TRBV7-7	NA	NA	CASSSGGTDTQYF	TGTGCTAGCAGCTCAGGGGGCACAGATACGCAGTATTTT
TRBJ2-1	TRBV2	NA	NA	CASSGAGGLPHLF	TGTGCCAGCAGTGGGGCAGGGGGACTACCCCACCTCTTC
TRBJ2-2	TRBV6-5	NA	NA	CASSSVTRNTGELFF	TGTGCCAGCAGTTCCGTTACACGGAACACCGGGGAGCTGTTTTTT
TRBJ2-7	TRBV5-4	NA	TRBD1	CASSARMAGQGSNEQYF	TGTGCCAGCAGCGCGAGAATGGCGGGACAGGGGTCTAACGAGCAGTACTTC
TRBJ1-4	TRBV5-1	NA	NA	CASSEDSRKLFF	TGCGCCAGCAGCGAAGACAGTCGGAAACTGTTTTTT
TRBJ2-7	TRBV1	once	NA	CTSSQDVLAGTYSYEQYF	TGCACCAGCAGCCAAGATGTCCTAGCGGGAACCTACTCCTACGAGCAGTACTTC
TRBJ1-1	TRBV5-1	NA	TRBD1	CASGAGTGGTEAFF	TGCGCCAGCGGGGCCGGGACAGGGGGCACTGAAGCTTTCTTT
TRBJ1-2	TRBV2	NA	NA	CASSVGGYGYTF	TGTGCCAGCAGTGTTGGAGGTTATGGCTACACCTTC
TRBJ2-3	TRBV18	NA	TRBD2	CASSAPAGGRTDTQYF	TGTGCCAGCTCCGCCCCGGCGGGAGGGAGGACAGATACGCAGTATTTT
TRBJ2-7	TRBV20-1	NA	NA	CSARSGSEQYF	TGCAGTGCTAGATCGGGTAGCGAGCAGTACTTC
TRBJ1-2	TRBV30	NA	NA	CAWSYRDRPNYGYTF	TGTGCCTGGAGTTACCGGGACCGACCTAACTATGGCTACACCTTC
TRBJ2-3	TRBV2	NA	NA	CASSVLTAETQYF	TGTGCCAGCAGTGTCTTGACTGCCGAAACGCAGTATTTT
TRBJ2-3	TRBV18	NA	NA	CASSSGYQASDTQYF	TGTGCCAGCTCGTCCGGCTACCAGGCCTCAGATACGCAGTATTTT
TRBJ2-5	TRBV4-2	NA	NA	CASSQVGGGETQYF	TGTGCCAGCAGCCAAGTGGGGGGTGGGGAGACCCAGTACTTC
TRBJ1-6	TRBV4-3	NA	NA	CASSQDFGNSPLHF	TGCGCCAGCAGCCAAGATTTCGGAAATTCACCCCTCCACTTT
TRBJ2-2	TRBV4-1	NA	NA	CASSQVARFGELFF	TGCGCCAGCAGCCAAGTGGCCAGATTCGGGGAGCTGTTTTTT
TRBJ1-1	TRBV13	NA	NA	CASSRDVVNTEAFF	TGTGCCAGCAGCCGAGATGTGGTCAACACTGAAGCTTTCTTT
TRBJ2-2	TRBV6-5	many	NA	CASRMNTGELFF	TGTGCCAGCAGAATGAACACCGGGGAGCTGTTTTTT
TRBJ2-3	TRBV19	few	TRBD1	CASSSPRTGRDTQYF	TGTGCCAGTAGTAGCCCTCGGACAGGGCGGGATACGCAGTATTTT
TRBJ2-4	TRBV7-2	NA	NA	CASSLRTGLAKNIQYF	TGTGCCAGCAGCTTACGCACGGGACTAGCCAAAAACATTCAGTACTTC
TRBJ1-2	TRBV6-1	NA	TRBD1	CASSTPGTGYGYTF	TGTGCCAGCAGTACTCCCGGGACAGGGTACGGCTACACCTTC
TRBJ1-1	TRBV18	NA	NA	CASSPEPGEAFF	TGTGCCAGCTCACCAGAGCCAGGGGAAGCTTTCTTT
TRBJ1-1	TRBV7-2	NA	NA	CASSRDRLNTEAFF	TGTGCCAGCAGCCGAGACAGGTTAAACACTGAAGCTTTCTTT